This T cell receptor beta chain was observed in a study of early T cells in non-severe SARS-CoV-2 infection. The wider study: Sequencing used unsorted whole-blood bulk RNA, so chains lack pairing. Study conclusions and caveats: A preference for anti-spike CD8 responses marked VDJdb matching, which missed private and CD4 specificities.

Points on this clonotype: Antigen: not known.

CDR3 length: 15 residues. Germline loops: CDR1 SGHTA, CDR2 FQGNSA. The V end was cut by 1 base, the J end by 4 bases, with 12 bases between. cDNA molecules, individually, were tagged with unique molecular identifiers. TCRdb processed the 5' RACE reads anew with MiXCR; each CDR3 protein has one entry. The data show about 47,000 distinct CDR3 sequences, roughly a tenth seen once. The J gene is TRBJ2-3, the V gene TRBV7-2, with D perhaps matching TRBD1 (6 bases). The material was whole blood, obtained at baseline. The clonotype originates from an adult who was a healthcare worker with PCR-confirmed SARS-CoV-2 infection or an uninfected control (not recorded which). CDR3 coding DNA: TGTGCCAGCAGCTTAGGTCCGGCAGGGGCAGATACGCAGTATTTT. Its protein product is CASSLGPAGADTQYF.